Shown below are 26 T cell receptor beta chains from a single sample sequenced in a study of T-cell memory formation after mild COVID-19. TCRdb independently ran MiXCR on the 5' RACE reads; one entry per CDR3 protein. The table lists 340,000 or so distinct CDR3 sequences, 10% to 15% of them singletons. Sequenced: PBMCs or a T cell subset sorted from them (not recorded which). Every receptor here comes from a man aged 18-30 years who had mild COVID-19 (a few samples of this study predate the infection). Cell type and time point are not known.

The chain is built from TRBV3-1 and TRBJ2-7; D may be TRBD1 (6 bases). Trimming shortened V by 2 bases and J by 4 bases, and 15 bases separated the two germline ends. CDR3 length equals 15 residues. CDR1 LGHDT and CDR2 YNNKEL come from the germline V gene (reference sequence). The chain's CDR3 is CASSQPGARTYEQYF. The CDR3 DNA reads TGTGCCAGCAGCCAACCAGGGGCTAGGACTTACGAGCAGTACTTC.

CDR3: CSARPGAGGNTIYF. DNA for the CDR3: TGCAGTGCTAGACCGGGGGCGGGAGGAAACACCATATATTTT. This rearrangement joins TRBV20-1 to TRBJ1-3; D is possibly TRBD1 (6 bases). The germline V and J ends were trimmed by 2 bases and 4 bases, with 12 bases remaining between them. This CDR3 region has 14 residues. Germline CDR1 reads DFQATT; CDR2 reads SNEGSKA (reference sequence).

The J gene is TRBJ2-1, the V gene TRBV28; the D gene is possibly TRBD2 (5 bases). The CDR3 runs 15 residues. V gave up 6 bases and J gave up 0 bases, with 12 bases separating them. The germline V gene has CDR1 MDHEN and CDR2 SYDVKM. The CDR3 DNA is TGTGCCAGCAGGGGCCTAGCTTTCTCCTACAATGAGCAGTTCTTC. This gives the protein CASRGLAFSYNEQFF.

The V gene is TRBV3-1, the J gene TRBJ2-7, with 12 bases fitting TRBD1. This CDR3 contains 15 residues. Germline values: CDR1 LGHDT, CDR2 YNNKEL (reference sequence). Unmatched junction bases numbered 4, after V lost 5 bases and J lost 2 bases. Written as DNA, the CDR3 is TGTGCCAGCAGCAAAGGGACAGGGGGCCCCTACGAGCAGTACTTC. Translated, it gives CASSKGTGGPYEQYF.

The table lists this clonotype with a few counts. This chain joins TRBV27 and TRBJ2-7, with TRBD2 identical over 11 bases. J was trimmed by 1 base and V by 0 bases; bases with no gene match: 2. CDR1 and CDR2 from the germline V gene are MNHEY and SMNVEV (reference sequence). The CDR3 runs to 16 residues. The CDR3 protein is CASSLSTSGVSYEQYF. The CDR3 DNA reads as TGTGCCAGCAGTTTATCGACTAGCGGGGTGTCCTACGAGCAGTACTTC.

This clonotype was counted a few times. This chain uses TRBV4-1 with TRBJ2-1, with 11 bases fitting TRBD2. The CDR3 totals 20 residues. Germline loops: CDR1 MGHRA, CDR2 YSYEKL. V lost 4 bases to trimming and J lost 10 bases; unmatched junction nucleotides: 24. The CDR3, as DNA: TGCGCCAGCAGCCGGCTTGGTCCCTCTCCCCTAGCGGGGGGTGTACAGGAGCAGTTCTTC. As protein: CASSRLGPSPLAGGVQEQFF.

This clonotype was counted a few times. The chain uses TRBV6-5 and TRBJ2-3, with D perhaps matching TRBD2 (6 bases). The CDR3 has 15 residues. The ends were cut back, 2 bases at V and 4 bases at J, with 13 bases in the middle. CDR1 MNHEY and CDR2 SVGAGI come from the germline V gene. The CDR3 sequence: CASSYLGGGADTQYF. CDR3 bases: TGTGCCAGCAGTTACCTCGGGGGAGGAGCAGATACGCAGTATTTT.

This clonotype occurred many times. This chain joins TRBV18 and TRBJ1-5; TRBD1 matches 9 bases. The V gene end was trimmed by 6 bases and the J gene end by 4 bases; junction bases not matched to a gene: 4. CDR3 length: 14 residues. The germline V gene has CDR1 KGHSH and CDR2 LQKENI. This chain's CDR3 is CASSLDRGNQPQHF. In DNA form, the CDR3 reads TGTGCCAGCTCCCTCGACAGGGGGAATCAGCCCCAGCATTTT.

This clonotype was observed a handful of times. V is TRBV2 and J is TRBJ2-2; D not resolved. V lost 1 base and J 3 bases, leaving 3 bases between the germline ends. CDR3 length equals 13 residues. Germline CDR1 reads SNHLY; CDR2 reads FYNNEI. The CDR3 here is CASSEGHTGELFF. The CDR3 DNA reads TGTGCCAGCAGTGAAGGACACACCGGGGAGCTGTTTTTT.

This clonotype was found a few times. V and J are TRBV4-3 and TRBJ1-4; the D is unclear. This CDR3 has 14 residues. In germline, CDR1 is LGHNA, CDR2 YSLEER. Trimming took off 1 base at V and 8 bases at J, with 11 bases between the two ends. The CDR3 protein is CASSQVRADEKLFF. In nucleotides, the CDR3 is TGCGCCAGCAGCCAAGTTCGGGCAGACGAAAAACTGTTTTTT.

The table lists this clonotype with a few counts. The V gene is TRBV20-1, the J gene TRBJ2-5; D might be TRBD1 (5 bases). Germline loops: CDR1 DFQATT, CDR2 SNEGSKA (reference sequence). V was pared by 0 bases and J by 6 bases, with 23 bases between. The length of the CDR3 is 17 residues. CDR3 nucleotides: TGCAGTGCTAGAGAAGGCCCCTCGGTTCTTCAGGGAAAGACCCAGTACTTC. Translated, it gives CSAREGPSVLQGKTQYF.

In its sample, this clonotype was seen once. The chain couples TRBV20-1 to TRBJ2-3; TRBD1 matches 8 bases. The germline gives CDR1 DFQATT, CDR2 SNEGSKA (reference sequence). V lost 5 bases to trimming and J lost 3 bases; unmatched junction nucleotides: 10. CDR3 size: 15 residues. The CDR3: CSAQRGQGATDTQYF. In nucleotides, the CDR3 is TGCAGTGCTCAGCGCGGGCAGGGGGCGACAGATACGCAGTATTTT.

The chain combines TRBV12-3 or TRBV12-4 with TRBJ2-2; 7 bases agree with TRBD2. V was pared by 8 bases and J by 4 bases, with 7 bases of the junction left unmatched. The CDR3 extends over 14 amino acids. The CDR3 coding sequence is TGTGCCAGCGACCTGGGGGGGTCCACCGGGGAGCTGTTTTTT. Protein sequence: CASDLGGSTGELFF.

The chain carries TRBV5-1 and TRBJ2-3; TRBD2 aligns across 7 bases. J lost 2 bases, V lost 1 base, and 4 bases had no gene match. The CDR3 is 15 amino acids. CDR1 SGHRS and CDR2 YFSETQ come from the germline V gene. Written as DNA, the CDR3 is TGCGCCAGCAGCTTGCGGGGGGTCAACACAGATACGCAGTATTTT. Amino acid sequence: CASSLRGVNTDTQYF.

This clonotype was counted a few times. This chain uses TRBV9 with TRBJ2-5, with a possible D match to TRBD1 (6 bases). Germline loops: CDR1 SGDLS, CDR2 YYNGEE. V lost 7 bases to trimming and J lost 5 bases, with 15 bases between them. The CDR3 loop spans 13 amino acids. The CDR3 sequence is CASSEGVHETQYF. The DNA of the CDR3 is TGTGCCAGCTCAGAGGGGGTTCACGAGACCCAGTACTTC.

The chain is built from TRBV5-1 and TRBJ2-1, with a tentative D call TRBD1 (5 bases). The CDR3 runs 16 residues. CDR1 is SGHRS, CDR2 YFSETQ, per germline. Trimming shortened V by 1 base and J by 0 bases, and 11 bases separated the two germline ends. This CDR3 reads CASSLYGASSYNEQFF. The CDR3 DNA reads as TGCGCCAGCAGCTTGTATGGGGCATCCTCCTACAATGAGCAGTTCTTC. The variable domain in full, completed from reference TRBV5-1 and TRBJ2-1, reads KAGVTQTPRYLIKTRGQQVTLSCSPISGHRSVSWYQQTPGQGLQFLFEYFSETQRNKGNFPGRFSGRQFSNSRSEMNVSTLELGDSALYLCASSLYGASSYNEQFFGPGTRLTVL.

V and J are TRBV29-1 and TRBJ2-4, with D unresolved. Germline values: CDR1 SQVTM, CDR2 ANQGSEA. The CDR3 is 16 residues long. Between the trimmed V and J ends, which lost 7 bases and 0 bases, there was a span of 19 bases. The DNA for the CDR3 is TGCAGCGCACGCGCTGATGGCTGGAGAGCCAAAAACATTCAGTACTTC. Translating gives CSARADGWRAKNIQYF.

This clonotype has a handful of counts. The rearrangement joins TRBV5-1 to TRBJ2-1, with 11 bases that match TRBD2. The CDR3 has 16 amino acids. The V gene's germline CDR1 is SGHRS and CDR2 YFSETQ. V gave up 0 bases and J gave up 7 bases; unmatched junction bases: 6. The CDR3 protein is CASSLELAGAGNEQFF. CDR3 nucleotides: TGCGCCAGCAGCTTGGAACTAGCGGGGGCCGGGAATGAGCAGTTCTTC.

This clonotype was picked up many times. This chain connects TRBV7-6 to TRBJ1-1; 7 bases line up with TRBD1. The CDR3 has 14 residues. V dropped 5 bases and J dropped 6; count of bases not matched to a gene: 9. Germline V gene lookup returns CDR1 SGHVS and CDR2 FNYEAQ. CDR3 loop: CASSPDRVDAEAFF. The CDR3 DNA reads TGTGCCAGCAGCCCCGACAGGGTCGATGCTGAAGCTTTCTTT.

This chain joins TRBV6-1 and TRBJ1-5, with unresolved D. V dropped 1 base and J dropped 6 bases, with 10 bases sitting between them. Germline V gene lookup returns CDR1 MNHNS and CDR2 SASEGT. The CDR3 is 14 amino acids. CDR3 sequence: CASSEGILSQPQHF. Here the CDR3 DNA reads TGTGCCAGCAGTGAAGGCATCCTGAGTCAGCCCCAGCATTTT.

CDR3 protein: CSVELFYEQYF. The CDR3 region has the DNA TGCAGCGTTGAACTCTTTTACGAGCAGTACTTC. The genes are TRBV29-1 and TRBJ2-7; D ambiguous. CDR1 SQVTM and CDR2 ANQGSEA come from the germline V gene. V lost 2 bases to trimming and J lost 4 bases, with 6 bases between them. The length of the CDR3 is 11 residues.

V gene TRBV12-3 or TRBV12-4 combines with J gene TRBJ2-7, with 7 positions matching TRBD1. The CDR3 covers 13 residues. Trimming at V came to 6 bases and at J to 0 bases, leaving 2 bases not matched to a gene. This CDR3 is CASSGDSSYEQYF. CDR3 DNA sequence: TGTGCCAGCAGCGGGGACAGCTCCTACGAGCAGTACTTC.

J is TRBJ1-3 and V is TRBV10-3; 8 nucleotides match TRBD1. Trimming took 7 bases from V and 1 from J; bases not matched to a gene: 6. This CDR3 contains 15 residues. Per the germline V gene, CDR1 is ENHRY and CDR2 is SYGVKD. CDR3 loop: CAITRGRGSGNTIYF. CDR3 DNA: TGTGCCATCACCAGGGGGCGAGGTTCTGGAAACACCATATATTTT.

The chain employs TRBV6-2 or TRBV6-3 and TRBJ2-1, with 9 nucleotides matching TRBD1. CDR3 length: 13 residues. The V gene end was trimmed by 6 bases and the J gene end by 6 bases; junction bases not matched to a gene: 3. Germline assignment: CDR1 MNHEY and CDR2 SVGEGT. CDR3 residues: CASRGTGSNEQFF. The CDR3 DNA reads as TGTGCCAGCAGAGGGACAGGGAGCAATGAGCAGTTCTTC.

The chain recombines TRBV7-9 with TRBJ2-2, with TRBD1 matching 7 bases. Germline V gene data show CDR1 as SEHNR and CDR2 as FQNEAQ (reference sequence). The CDR3 runs to 18 residues. The J segment lost 6 bases and the V segment lost 3 bases, leaving 16 bases of the junction unmatched. The CDR3 nucleotides are TGTGCCAGCAGCTTCCACAGGGGAGAGGCTGGTCTAGCCGGGGAGCTGTTTTTT. Amino acids: CASSFHRGEAGLAGELFF.

The genes are TRBV9 and TRBJ1-1; tentatively, D is TRBD1 (5 bases). In germline, CDR1 is SGDLS, CDR2 YYNGEE. The CDR3 is made up of 16 amino acids. The germline V and J ends were trimmed by 0 bases and 1 base, with 13 bases remaining between them. The CDR3 loop is CASSVGVGRPNTEAFF. The CDR3 DNA is TGTGCCAGCAGCGTAGGCGTGGGACGCCCGAACACTGAAGCTTTCTTT.